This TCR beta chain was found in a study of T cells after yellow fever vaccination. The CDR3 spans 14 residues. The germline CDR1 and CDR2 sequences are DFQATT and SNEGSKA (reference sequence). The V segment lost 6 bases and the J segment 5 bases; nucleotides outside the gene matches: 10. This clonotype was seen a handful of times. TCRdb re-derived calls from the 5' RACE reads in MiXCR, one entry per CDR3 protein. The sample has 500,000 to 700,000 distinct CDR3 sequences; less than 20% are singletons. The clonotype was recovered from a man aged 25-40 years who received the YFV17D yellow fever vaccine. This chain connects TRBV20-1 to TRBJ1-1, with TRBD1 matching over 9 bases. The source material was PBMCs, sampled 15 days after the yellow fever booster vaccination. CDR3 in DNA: TGCAGTGCGCCGGGACAGGGACGAGATACTGAAGCTTTCTTT. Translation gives CSAPGQGRDTEAFF.